These T cell receptor beta chains were read from a single sample in a study of kidney transplant recipient with SARS-CoV-2 infection. TCRdb reprocessed the reads with MiXCR, giving one entry per CDR3 protein. The profile shows some 220,000 distinct CDR3 sequences, about 28% of them singletons. The sample here was a blood sample, taken at baseline and on day 111 from a kidney transplant recipient. These receptors were collected from a male patient in his thirties who had COVID-19 and was a kidney transplant recipient. Some T cells may trace back to the graft donor. Each CDR3 is given with its conserved first and last residue. Each record gives: clone size, V gene, D gene, J gene, CDR3 DNA, CDR3 protein. The D gene is left open where the match is weak. Some rows mark clone size as missing; the rest say once, few, many or name a class of expanded clone.

>many|TRBV3-1|-|TRBJ2-2
TGTGCCAGCAGCGAGATGCGTCCCATTTCAGGCTTGACCGGGGAGCTGTTTTTT
CASSEMRPISGLTGELFF
>many|TRBV7-2|-|TRBJ2-2
TGTGCCAGCAGCTTAGCCCAGCACACCGGGGAGCTGTTTTTT
CASSLAQHTGELFF
>many|TRBV27|-|TRBJ2-1
TGTGCCAGCAGAATTAGGTCCTACAATGAGCAGTTCTTC
CASRIRSYNEQFF
>many|TRBV23-1|-|TRBJ1-2
TGCGCCAGCAGTTTCACCATGCTACGCAGAAAGACCTATGGCTACACCTTC
CASSFTMLRRKTYGYTF
>many|TRBV25-1|-|TRBJ1-2
TGTGCCAGCAGTGTAAGAGCAGAACTGGGAAAGACCTATGGCTACACCTTC
CASSVRAELGKTYGYTF
>-|TRBV20-1|TRBD2|TRBJ2-1
TGCAGTGTTGCCCGTGGGGTAGCGGGGTACAATGAGCAGTTCTTC
CSVARGVAGYNEQFF
>few|TRBV6-5|-|TRBJ1-2
TGTGCCAGCAGCTCTGTCTCCAGAAACTATGGCTACACCTTC
CASSSVSRNYGYTF
>many|TRBV7-9|-|TRBJ2-6
TGTGCCAGCAGCTTAAATCCAAGTGGGGCCAACGTCCTGACTTTC
CASSLNPSGANVLTF
>many|TRBV27|-|TRBJ2-7
TGTGCCAGCAGTGTGACAGGTGCCGACTACGAGCAGTACTTC
CASSVTGADYEQYF
>few|TRBV19|-|TRBJ2-4
TGTGCCAGTAGTTCTGGACACCCTAGCATTCAGTACTTC
CASSSGHPSIQYF
>many|TRBV7-1|-|TRBJ1-2
TGTGCCAGCAGCGCAGTCATTCACGAGGGAAAGACCTATGGCTACACCTTC
CASSAVIHEGKTYGYTF
>many|TRBV6-1|-|TRBJ1-2
TGTGCCAGCAGTCCCGCGTCCTCTATGCGAAAGACCTATGGCTACACCTTC
CASSPASSMRKTYGYTF
>many|TRBV3-1|-|TRBJ1-1
TGTGCCAGCAGCAGGTGTCTTCCCATTTCAATTCGCACTGAAGCTTTCTTT
CASSRCLPISIRTEAFF
>many|TRBV7-9|-|TRBJ1-2
TGTGCCAGCAGCCTGTATAAATACCATGGAAAGACCTATGGCTACACCTTC
CASSLYKYHGKTYGYTF
>-|TRBV28|TRBD1|TRBJ1-4
TGTGCCAGCAGTTCCCCCCGGGACAGGGTTGGTTCTAATGAAAAACTGTTTTTT
CASSSPRDRVGSNEKLFF
>-|TRBV6-2/TRBV6-3|-|TRBJ2-4
TGTGCCAGCCAGGAAGGGGGTACGCACATTCAGTACTTC
CASQEGGTHIQYF
>many|TRBV5-6|-|TRBJ1-2
TGTGCCAGCGGATCCGGCAATAGTCGAAAGACCTATGGCTACACCTTC
CASGSGNSRKTYGYTF
>many|TRBV7-1|-|TRBJ1-2
TGTGCCAGCAGCTCTGAACGTCACGAGGGAAAGACCTATGGCTACACCTTC
CASSSERHEGKTYGYTF
>many|TRBV6-9|-|TRBJ1-2
TGTGCCAGCAGTGACTTGGCGCCTTACGGAAAGACCTATGGCTACACCTTC
CASSDLAPYGKTYGYTF
>many|TRBV4-3|TRBD2|TRBJ2-3
TGCGCCAGCAGCCAAGAAGGGCCGCGGGGGTCAGATACGCAGTATTTT
CASSQEGPRGSDTQYF
>many|TRBV20-1|-|TRBJ2-3
TGCAGTGCCCCACGGCGGAATCTCCATACGGATACGCAGTATTTT
CSAPRRNLHTDTQYF
>many|TRBV11-2|-|TRBJ1-1
TGTGCCAGCAGCTTAGATCGAAGGGTAATAGGGAATAGACAAGCAACTTTCACTGAAGCTTTCTTT
CASSLDRRVIGNRQATFTEAFF
>many|TRBV11-3|-|TRBJ1-2
TGTGCCAGCAGCTACTGCCGCGATCTCGGAAAGACCTATGGCTACACCTTC
CASSYCRDLGKTYGYTF
>many|TRBV7-6|-|TRBJ1-4
TGTGCCAGCAGCCGGGCTAGTCTTAATGAAAAACTGTTTTTT
CASSRASLNEKLFF
>-|TRBV20-1|-|TRBJ1-4
TGCAGTGCTAGAGATCTGGGCCAGGGTAATGAAAAACTGTTTTTT
CSARDLGQGNEKLFF
>many|TRBV25-1|-|TRBJ1-2
TGTGCCAGCAGTCACGGAACAGAACTGGGAAAGACCTATGGCTACACCTTC
CASSHGTELGKTYGYTF